These 13 T cell receptor beta chains originate from one sample sequenced in a study of breast tumors, draining lymph nodes, adjacent tissues. Breast cancer patients provided tissue from their axillary draining lymph nodes. TCRdb reprocessed the multiplex PCR reads with MiXCR, giving one entry per CDR3 protein. This sample has 150,000 to 200,000 distinct CDR3 sequences; around a third occur once, and the top ten carry roughly 3.8%. Material: axillary lymph node tissue. All receptors derive from a female donor with breast cancer. Some clones in this sample may be carry-over from other donors' samples.

At least ten counts were recorded for this clonotype. The chain combines TRBV4-2 with TRBJ1-6, with D possibly matching TRBD1 (6 bases). From germline, CDR1 is LGHNA and CDR2 YNFKEQ. This CDR3 is built from 15 residues. Trimming cost V 4 bases and J 8 bases, with 15 bases left between them. CDR3 residues: CASSPQGNGDSPLHF. CDR3 coding DNA: TGTGCCAGCAGCCCCCAGGGGAACGGGGATTCACCCCTCCACTTT.

This clonotype was detected many times. This chain uses TRBV15 with TRBJ2-1, with D possibly being TRBD1 (5 bases). Germline values: CDR1 LNHNV, CDR2 YYDKDF (reference sequence). Trimming shortened V by 8 bases and J by 0 bases, and 8 bases separated the two germline ends. The CDR3 runs to 13 residues. The CDR3 DNA sequence: TGTGCCACCGGGGCTAACTCCTACAATGAGCAGTTCTTC. Its protein is CATGANSYNEQFF.

A word on this clonotype: This sequence may be a read error, since a much larger clone differs from it by one base. The CDR3 is CASSKGTATYEQYF. The DNA for the CDR3 is TGTGCCAGCTCTAAAGGGACGGCAACCTACGAGCAGTACTTC. This rearrangement joins TRBV5-6 to TRBJ2-7; D could derive from TRBD1 or TRBD2 (5 bases each). Trimming took 7 bases from V and 2 from J, leaving 16 bases between them. This CDR3 has 14 residues. Germline V gene sequence: CDR1 SGHDT, CDR2 YYEEEE.

In the case of this clonotype: As the CDR3 is not closed by the conserved phenylalanine or tryptophan, this likely results from a read error. The limits of the CDR3 on the DNA are not certain, so only TCRdb's listed CDR3 is given. This chain uses TRBV6-4 with TRBJ2-3; TRBD1, the table's D call, was not compared with the DNA. The CDR3 spans 15 residues, counting both ends. CDR1 and CDR2 from the germline V gene are MRHNA and SNTAGT. CDR3 protein: CASSGGTGGSDTPYS.

This clonotype showed up many times. The chain couples TRBV2 to TRBJ2-7; D may be TRBD1 (7 bases). V lost 4 bases to trimming and J lost 5 bases, with 12 bases between them. Germline V gene lookup returns CDR1 SNHLY and CDR2 FYNNEI. The CDR3 is 13 residues long. CDR3 amino acids: CASSGLRGDEQYF. CDR3 nucleotide sequence: TGTGCCAGCAGTGGCCTCAGGGGGGACGAGCAGTACTTC.

With respect to this clonotype: The junction does not match germline at one end; this may be a read error. The chain uses TRBV5-6 and TRBJ2-3; weak D call: TRBD1 (6 bases). Germline-derived CDR1 and CDR2 are SGHDT and YYEEEE. This CDR3 comprises 13 residues. The CDR3 DNA reads TGTGCCAGCAGCCCCAGGGACACAGGTACGCAGTATTTT. Protein sequence: CASSPRDTGTQYF.

A word on this clonotype: This is likely a read error, given that the CDR3 carries no conserved phenylalanine or tryptophan at its end. The J gene is TRBJ2-7, the V gene TRBV12-3 or TRBV12-4; 8 positions match TRBD1. The CDR3 covers 13 residues. Trimming cost V 1 base and J 6 bases; bases outside gene matches: 2. The CDR3 nucleotides read TGTGCCAGCAGTTTAGACAGGGGGTTCGAGCAGTACCTC. Its translation: CASSLDRGFEQYL.

J is TRBJ2-2 and V is TRBV7-2; D remains ambiguous. Germline V gives CDR1 SGHTA, CDR2 FQGNSA. The CDR3 runs 14 residues. Trimming stripped 5 bases from V and 4 bases from J, with 11 bases between. The DNA of the CDR3 is TGTGCCAGCAGCCAAGGTCTTTTCACCGGGGAGCTGTTTTTT. Translation: CASSQGLFTGELFF.

The V call is TRBV29-1, the J call TRBJ2-7, with 10 bases lining up with TRBD1. The CDR3 has 12 amino acids. The germline CDR1 and CDR2 sequences are SQVTM and ANQGSEA. The CDR3 coding sequence is TGCAGTTTAAGACAGGGGGCGTACGAGCAGTACTTC. Protein sequence: CSLRQGAYEQYF.

Many counts were recorded for this clonotype. The chain links TRBV4-1 to TRBJ2-5; the D gene is possibly TRBD1 (6 bases). The CDR3 contains 17 residues. V lost 7 bases and J lost 4, with 25 bases in between. The V gene's germline CDR1 is MGHRA and CDR2 YSYEKL. The CDR3 here is CASNYSLQGSKGETQYF. As DNA, the CDR3 is TGCGCCAGCAATTATTCTTTACAGGGCTCCAAAGGAGAGACCCAGTACTTC.

The chain joins TRBV14 to TRBJ2-5; TRBD1 aligns across 7 bases. The CDR3 has 17 amino acids. Germline CDR1 SGHDN, CDR2 FVKESK. Losses at the gene ends were 0 bases for V and 2 bases for J; bases not matched to a gene: 9. The CDR3 DNA follows: TGTGCCAGCAGCCAAGATCATGGTAAGACAGGGCAAGAGACCCAGTACTTC. Protein product: CASSQDHGKTGQETQYF.

The chain is built from TRBV24-1 and TRBJ2-7; D might be TRBD1 (6 bases). The CDR3 has 13 amino acids. CDR1 is KGHDR and CDR2 is SFDVKD in the germline V gene. Trimming took 6 bases from V and 3 from J, leaving 11 bases between them. CDR3 loop: CATSQGYSYEQYF. The CDR3 nucleotides are TGTGCCACCAGTCAGGGGTATAGCTACGAGCAGTACTTC.

V is TRBV9 and J is TRBJ2-2, with TRBD2 matching 14 bases. The CDR3 is 15 amino acids. Germline loops: CDR1 SGDLS, CDR2 YYNGEE. J lost 9 bases, V lost 3 bases, and 4 bases had no gene match. CDR3 protein: CASSGGLAGVRELFF. The CDR3 nucleotides are TGTGCCAGCAGCGGGGGACTAGCGGGAGTGAGGGAGCTGTTTTTT.